This TCR beta chain was captured by sequencing in a study of cytotoxic CD8 clonotypes in ibrutinib-treated CLL (dated by TCRdb to the early 2020s). In the study overall: The cohort was composed of about 10 relapsed/refractory and approximately 16 treatment-naive patients; IGHV unmutated status was identified in 17 patients. Patients were still on ibrutinib when every remission and progressive disease sample was collected. The response samples were drawn at a median of 12 months into treatment, with a range of about 6 to 36 months. Cryopreserved peripheral blood mononuclear cells were obtained prior to treatment, at the time of response, and at either disease progression or sustained remission. Samples averaged approximately 260,000 productive templates and about 94,000 productive rearrangements. Longitudinal samples were obtainable from about 30% of the roughly 90 participants in the trial. Partial responses were observed in some 24 patients and complete responses in 2; after a median follow-up of 68 months, remission was maintained in approximately 15 patients and progression was observed in around twelve.

Results and caveats for the whole study, not just this receptor: Public clonotypes were rare and either contracted or stayed stable during treatment, and the rise in clonality at ibrutinib response reflected the expansion of private clonotypes. Clonality rose at ibrutinib response, remained stable during sustained remission, and dropped back toward baseline at progression. Sampling times were not matched between patients in sustained remission and patients whose disease was progressing, and lymph node repertoires were not examined. At baseline, clonality was higher than in age-matched healthy donors and showed a strong correlation with circulating CD8+ T-cell counts.

On a MiSeq, deep resolution sequencing aimed for a depth between 1 in 1 million and 1 in 200,000 T cells, with each clonotype covered 10x on average. The immunoSEQ hsTCRB Kit was used to generate the TCR beta libraries. Per the authors' processing: The data were analyzed with ImmunoSEQ Analyzer and ImmunoSEQ Data Assistant, and V, D and J gene assignments followed IMGT definitions. Clonality, which ranges from 0 to 1, was calculated as one minus the normalized Shannon entropy of productive rearrangement frequencies. Public clonotype analysis was restricted to overrepresented clonotypes comprising at least 0.05% of each patient's repertoire. Around 13 age-matched healthy donor repertoires from immuneACCESS were used as controls for clonality. This is the immuneACCESS table as TCRdb keeps it, with only in-frame sequences that have V and J called. A part of the clones is gone; compared with another copy, unresolved V genes explain less than half, and the rest is unexplained. V, J and clone size reflect that table, while D and trimming were determined from the DNA. This sample is represented by about 85,000 clones; 75% to 85% of them were singletons. The ten largest clones take up 4% to 5.5% of the sample.

Between the V and J ends, shortened by 0 bases and 7 bases respectively, the junction contains 6 bases. The CDR3 has 12 amino acids, counting the end cysteine and phenylalanine. The CDR3 DNA has 36 bases and is translated from base 1. CDR1 is given as LGHNA and CDR2 as YSLEER, both from the germline V gene. The time point label, as the study defines it: 12 months on ibrutinib. For TCR beta library preparation, roughly 2 micrograms of genomic DNA were extracted from the cryopreserved PBMCs. Longitudinal blood samples from CLL patients on ibrutinib monotherapy underwent high-throughput TCR beta sequencing. Patients were enrolled in a phase 2 open-label single-center ibrutinib monotherapy trial. As regards this clone: Its antigen remains undetermined. No qualities accompany the bases; no much larger clone lies one base away.

The source material was PBMCs, sampled after 12 months of ibrutinib treatment. The clonotype was recovered from a human donor with chronic lymphocytic leukemia. The rearrangement joined TRBV4-3 to TRBJ1-1; the D gene remains uncertain. The nucleotide sequence reads TGCGCCAGCAGCCAAGATTGGGGTGAAGCTTTCTTT. It codes for CASSQDWGEAFF.